This entry lists 23 T cell receptor beta chains sequenced from one sample in a study of OX40 agonist ivuxolimab in advanced cancers. Profiled with immunoSEQ multiplex PCR; TCRdb holds only in-frame clones, not every one. The table records more than 85,000 clones, roughly 80% of them present only once. The sample consisted of CD4+ or CD8+ T cells sorted from blood, taken in a trial of the OX40 agonist ivuxolimab. These TCRs come from an adult with an advanced solid tumor such as melanoma, head and neck, liver or kidney cancer.

The sample holds one count of this clone. V is TRBV28 and J is TRBJ2-3, with D possibly TRBD2 on 6 matching bases. The V and J ends lost 4 bases and 4 bases respectively, with 12 bases between them. The germline gives CDR1 MDHEN, CDR2 SYDVKM. CDR3 length equals 14 residues. The CDR3 DNA follows: TGTGCCAGCAGTTCGGGACTCGGGGCAGATACGCAGTATTTT. The encoded protein is CASSSGLGADTQYF.

Written as DNA, the CDR3 is TGTGCCAGTTCGAAACAGTCAACTAATGAAAAACTGTTTTTT. Translated, it gives CASSKQSTNEKLFF. The chain links TRBV19 to TRBJ1-4; D uncertain. The CDR3 covers 14 residues. Trimming pared 8 bases from V and 0 bases from J, leaving 10 bases between. The germline CDR1 and CDR2 sequences are LNHDA and SQIVND (reference sequence).

This chain joins TRBV7-2 and TRBJ1-2; unclear D gene. The CDR3 length is 13 residues. V was cut by 0 bases and J by 8 bases, with 10 bases left in between. Germline loops: CDR1 SGHTA, CDR2 FQGNSA. The CDR3 spells CASSLAGVPGYTF. In DNA, the CDR3 is TGTGCCAGCAGCTTAGCTGGGGTCCCCGGCTACACCTTC.

The V call is TRBV7-6, the J call TRBJ2-5; 8 bases are a match to TRBD1. V lost 8 bases to trimming and J lost 3 bases; unmatched junction nucleotides: 11. CDR1 and CDR2 (germline): SGHVS, FNYEAQ. This CDR3 region has 15 residues. CDR3 sequence: CASGQTGTGKETQYF. CDR3 in DNA: TGTGCCAGCGGCCAAACCGGGACAGGAAAAGAGACCCAGTACTTC.

This chain uses TRBV5-1 with TRBJ2-3; TRBD1 matches at 10 bases. The CDR3 is 16 residues long. The V and J ends lost 0 bases and 3 bases, in that order; junction bases with no gene match: 4. The germline V gene has CDR1 SGHRS and CDR2 YFSETQ. The CDR3 DNA sequence: TGCGCCAGCAGCTTGGTAGGACAGGGGGGTACAGATACGCAGTATTTT. This translates into CASSLVGQGGTDTQYF.

The rearrangement joins TRBV28 to TRBJ2-7; TRBD1 agrees at 12 bases. The J segment lost 4 bases and the V segment lost 7 bases, leaving 5 bases of the junction unmatched. The CDR3 totals 14 residues. Germline CDR1 reads MDHEN; CDR2 reads SYDVKM. This CDR3 is CASTTGQGAYEQYF. DNA for the CDR3: TGTGCCAGCACGACGGGACAGGGGGCTTACGAGCAGTACTTC.

The chain links TRBV30 to TRBJ1-1, with D unclear. The V end lost 0 bases, the J end lost 5 bases, and 10 bases lay between the germline ends. This CDR3 contains 13 residues. Germline V lookup: CDR1 GTSNPN, CDR2 SVGIG (reference sequence). The CDR3 nucleotides read TGTGCCTGGAGTGTACAAGAGAGGACTGAAGCTTTCTTT. It yields the protein CAWSVQERTEAFF.

The chain has TRBV7-7 and TRBJ2-6; D remains unclear. The germline CDR1 and CDR2 sequences are SSHAT and FNYEAQ (reference sequence). CDR3 length: 13 residues. Trimming removed 5 bases from V and 4 bases from J, with 6 bases in between. DNA of the CDR3: TGTGCCAGCAGCCCCCCCGGGGCCAACGTCCTGACTTTC. Its protein product is CASSPPGANVLTF.

V usage is TRBV4-3 and J usage is TRBJ1-1; D is perhaps TRBD1 (6 bases). Germline CDR1 and CDR2: LGHNA and YSLEER. The length of the CDR3 is 15 residues. V was pared by 1 base and J by 3 bases, with 12 bases between. CDR3 bases: TGCGCCAGCAGCCAAGGGCAAGGGGGGGACACTGAAGCTTTCTTT. It specifies CASSQGQGGDTEAFF.

The chain is built from TRBV7-2 and TRBJ2-3, with D possibly matching TRBD1 (6 bases). The CDR3 loop spans 14 amino acids. Between the trimmed V and J ends, which lost 4 bases and 0 bases, there was a span of 8 bases. The germline V gene encodes CDR1 SGHTA and CDR2 FQGNSA. The CDR3 region is CASSSQGSTDTQYF. CDR3 nucleotides: TGTGCCAGCAGCTCACAGGGTAGCACAGATACGCAGTATTTT. The whole variable domain, filled in from reference TRBV7-2 and TRBJ2-3, reads GAGVSQSPSNKVTEKGKDVELRCDPISGHTALYWYRQSLGQGLEFLIYFQGNSAPDKSGLPSDRFSAERTGGSVSTLTIQRTQQEDSAVYLCASSSQGSTDTQYFGPGTRLTVL.

V is TRBV7-2 and J is TRBJ2-1, with D uncertain. The CDR3 spans 16 residues. Trimming removed 1 base from V and 5 bases from J, with 15 bases in between. Germline-derived CDR1 and CDR2 are SGHTA and FQGNSA. CDR3 loop: CASSLDRLVGNNEQFF. In DNA, the CDR3 is TGTGCCAGCAGCTTAGACAGACTGGTAGGCAACAATGAGCAGTTCTTC.

The J gene is TRBJ2-1, the V gene TRBV18; TRBD2 agrees at 7 bases. CDR3 length equals 16 residues. Trimming cost V 1 base and J 2 bases; bases outside gene matches: 5. Germline-derived CDR1 and CDR2 are KGHSH and LQKENI. The CDR3 DNA reads TGTGCCAGCTCACCACTTGGGGGAGGGCCCTACAATGAGCAGTTCTTC. Translation gives CASSPLGGGPYNEQFF.

The rearrangement links TRBV6-4 to TRBJ1-6; D may be TRBD1 (5 bases). Trimming left V 6 bases short and J 8 bases short, with 11 bases between. In germline, CDR1 is MRHNA, CDR2 SNTAGT. The CDR3 spans 13 residues. The CDR3 bases are TGTGCCAGCAGAGTGGGACGGGATTCACCCCTCCACTTT. The encoded protein is CASRVGRDSPLHF.

The chain carries TRBV12-5 and TRBJ1-1, with D maybe TRBD1 (6 bases). Germline V gives CDR1 LGHNT, CDR2 FRNRAP. V was clipped by 6 bases and J by 4 bases, with 12 bases between them. There are 13 residues in the CDR3. CDR3 amino acids: CASGSQGGTEAFF. In DNA form, the CDR3 reads TGTGCTAGTGGGTCACAGGGAGGCACTGAAGCTTTCTTT.

This rearrangement joins TRBV28 to TRBJ2-7, with D hard to call. The germline CDR1 and CDR2 sequences are MDHEN and SYDVKM. Trimming removed 2 bases at V and 3 bases at J, with 5 bases between. The CDR3 is 12 amino acids. In DNA form, the CDR3 reads TGTGCCAGCAGTTTACGGAGCTACGAGCAGTACTTC. Its protein is CASSLRSYEQYF.

CDR3 DNA sequence: TGTGCCAGCAGCCGCGACGTAGCCTTCATTGGAGCTTTCTTT. Translation gives CASSRDVAFIGAFF. The chain links TRBV14 to TRBJ1-1; no firm D call. Trimming left V 4 bases short and J 10 bases short, with 19 bases between. The CDR3 sequence is 14 residues long. CDR1 is SGHDN, CDR2 FVKESK, per germline.

This clone was counted between two and nine times. J is TRBJ2-1 and V is TRBV7-9; maybe TRBD2 (6 bases). The germline V gene has CDR1 SEHNR and CDR2 FQNEAQ (reference sequence). V shed 5 bases and J shed 6 bases, with 11 bases lying between them. This CDR3 is built from 13 residues. CDR3 residues: CASSEVGGNEQFF. CDR3 coding DNA: TGTGCCAGCAGCGAGGTGGGGGGCAATGAGCAGTTCTTC.

This clone was seen only a few times. The chain joins TRBV29-1 to TRBJ2-5; D is unresolved. V lost 4 bases and J 4 bases, leaving 13 bases between the germline ends. CDR1 SQVTM and CDR2 ANQGSEA come from the germline V gene. The CDR3 runs to 13 residues. The CDR3 here is CSVGSQAGETQYF. CDR3 nucleotides: TGCAGCGTTGGGAGCCAGGCTGGAGAGACCCAGTACTTC.

V is TRBV9 and J is TRBJ2-3; D is tentatively TRBD1 or TRBD2 (7 bases each). V was trimmed by 3 bases and J by 0 bases, leaving 14 bases between them. Per the germline V gene, CDR1 is SGDLS and CDR2 is YYNGEE. The CDR3 is 16 residues long. CDR3 sequence reads: CASSDRQGGSTDTQYF. The CDR3, as DNA: TGTGCCAGCAGCGACCGACAGGGAGGGAGCACAGATACGCAGTATTTT.

The chain employs TRBV29-1 and TRBJ2-5; no reliable D call. V shed 7 bases and J shed 2 bases, with 14 bases lying between them. The CDR3 is 13 amino acids. CDR1 SQVTM and CDR2 ANQGSEA come from the germline V gene. The CDR3 nucleotides read TGCAGCGGGAGCGATAGCTTACAAGAGACCCAGTACTTC. Translation gives CSGSDSLQETQYF.

This clone was recorded many times. The CDR3 sequence: CASSGVGLVEQYF. The CDR3 nucleotides are TGTGCCAGCAGTGGGGTGGGACTAGTTGAGCAGTACTTC. The rearrangement links TRBV2 to TRBJ2-7; 8 bases agree with TRBD2. V shed 4 bases and J 7 bases; nucleotides not matched to a gene: 6. Germline V CDR1 and CDR2: SNHLY, FYNNEI. The CDR3 spans 13 residues.

The chain carries TRBV30 and TRBJ2-3; no clear D gene. The CDR3 covers 13 residues. Looked up from germline, CDR1 is GTSNPN and CDR2 is SVGIG (reference sequence). V lost 1 base, J lost 3 bases, and 8 bases lay in between. The CDR3 DNA reads TGTGCCTGGAGTGGGTTTGGTACAGATACGCAGTATTTT. Translation: CAWSGFGTDTQYF.

CDR3: CASSLQTSGSRYEQYF. The CDR3 DNA reads TGTGCCAGCAGCCTTCAGACTAGCGGCTCCCGCTACGAGCAGTACTTC. The rearrangement links TRBV4-2 to TRBJ2-7; 9 bases fit TRBD2. Per germline, CDR1 LGHNA and CDR2 YNFKEQ. The trim removed 4 bases at V and 3 bases at J, leaving 10 bases unmatched. The length of the CDR3 is 16 residues.